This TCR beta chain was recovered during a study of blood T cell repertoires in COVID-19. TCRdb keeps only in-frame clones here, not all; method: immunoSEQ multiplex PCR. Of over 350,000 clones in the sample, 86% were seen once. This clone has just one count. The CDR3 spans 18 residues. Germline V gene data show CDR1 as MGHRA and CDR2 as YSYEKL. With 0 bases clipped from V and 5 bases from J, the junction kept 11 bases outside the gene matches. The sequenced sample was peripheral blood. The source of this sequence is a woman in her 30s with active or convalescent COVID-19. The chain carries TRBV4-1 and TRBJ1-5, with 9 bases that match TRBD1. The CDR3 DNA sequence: TGCGCCAGCAGCCAAGAGAGGACAGGGGTTTATGGTTATCAGCCCCAGCATTTT. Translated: CASSQERTGVYGYQPQHF.